This T cell receptor (beta chain) was sequenced during a study of Graves' ophthalmopathy and Graves' hyperthyroidism. As for the study in general: The blood sample was drawn at first diagnosis and before any treatment. Study results and caveats: With around 65% sensitivity and 72% to 80% specificity, the model predicted ophthalmopathy progression.

RNA served as the template for amplifying TCR beta CDR3 regions. HTBI-primed RT-PCR formed the first round, and a multiplex PCR formed the second. TCRdb processed the multiplex PCR reads anew with MiXCR; each CDR3 protein has one entry. The table includes hundreds of thousands of distinct CDR3 sequences, around a fifth detected once. Trimming pared 6 bases from V and 2 bases from J, leaving 14 bases between. The CDR3 consists of 14 residues. Germline V gene sequence: CDR1 MNHEY, CDR2 SVGAGI. This clonotype has a count of ten or more. Antigen specificity is unknown. The genes are TRBV6-5 and TRBJ2-7, with a possible D match to TRBD2 (5 bases). This sequence originates from a woman aged 18 to 35 with stable Graves' hyperthyroidism. Some clones in this sample may be carry-over from other donors' samples. Material for sequencing was peripheral blood. The CDR3 sequence is CASRAPGIPYEQYF. The CDR3 DNA reads TGTGCCAGCAGGGCGCCGGGGATCCCCTACGAGCAGTACTTC.